This T cell receptor beta chain was recorded in a study of blood T cell repertoires in COVID-19. Study-wide context: Samples came from the United States, Italy and Spain, spanning acute and convalescent COVID-19. PBMCs, B-cell-depleted T cells, or T cells were the source of the cDNA or gDNA that made up the material.

Sequenced by immunoSEQ multiplex PCR; TCRdb stores in-frame clones only, minus some. Here the sample spans about 44,000 clones, about 90% being singletons. There are 14 residues in the CDR3. Germline assignment: CDR1 SNHLY and CDR2 FYNNEI. V shed 10 bases, J shed 0 bases, and the junction held 8 bases outside the gene matches. Input material: peripheral blood. The chain recombines TRBV2 with TRBJ1-1, with TRBD1 matching 7 bases. The TCR originated in a woman aged 80 or older in a cohort sampled during active or convalescent COVID-19. CDR3 loop: CATRTGYMNTEAFF. Here the CDR3 DNA reads TGTGCCACCAGGACAGGTTACATGAACACTGAAGCTTTCTTT.